This T cell receptor beta chain came from a study of T cells after yellow fever vaccination. Study-wide findings and caveats: Overlap between CD4 and CD8 compartments was detected for a small share of clonotypes.

As for this clonotype: The antigen is not known.

Template switching by 5'RACE produced TCR cDNA, adding a universal primer site and UMIs. TCRdb redid the calling of the 5' RACE reads with MiXCR, one entry per CDR3 protein. The sample contains over 300,000 distinct CDR3 sequences, roughly 6.8% of which appear only once. The CDR3 sequence is 14 residues long. V gave up 0 bases and J gave up 6 bases, with 12 bases separating them. Per the germline V gene, CDR1 is DFQATT and CDR2 is SNEGSKA (reference sequence). Sequenced material: PBMCs, taken roughly 46 days after the first yellow fever vaccination. This TCR was sampled from a man aged 18-30 years who received the YFV17D yellow fever vaccine. This chain connects TRBV20-1 to TRBJ2-1; a weak D match, TRBD2 (5 bases). Here the CDR3 DNA reads TGCAGTGCTAGAGATCTAGGAGGCCCCAATGAGCAGTTCTTC. Translated, it gives CSARDLGGPNEQFF.